One and the same sample provided the 14 T cell receptor beta chains below, sequenced in a study of T cell responses to AZD1222 COVID-19 vaccine. Generated by immunoSEQ multiplex PCR, the TCRdb table keeps only in-frame clones and is missing some. Found here are about 76,000 clones, about 74% of them singletons; the top ten hold 27%. This sample comprised peripheral blood, obtained 28 days after the second dose of the MenACWY control vaccine. The receptors here all came from an adult who received the MenACWY meningococcal vaccine as a control.

V usage is TRBV6-5 and J usage is TRBJ2-1, with TRBD2 matching over 12 bases. This CDR3 region has 13 residues. Trimming removed 6 bases from V and 8 bases from J; junction bases left unmatched: 2. Germline V gene sequence: CDR1 MNHEY, CDR2 SVGAGI. The CDR3 DNA reads as TGTGCCAGCAGGACTAGCGGGGGCTATGAGCAGTTCTTC. Amino acids: CASRTSGGYEQFF.

The J gene is TRBJ2-2, the V gene TRBV19; 8 bases line up with TRBD2. The V gene end was trimmed by 3 bases and the J gene end by 4 bases; junction bases not matched to a gene: 4. Germline CDR1 reads LNHDA; CDR2 reads SQIVND (reference sequence). The CDR3 covers 15 residues. CDR3 nucleotide sequence: TGTGCCAGTAGTATGCGGGGGGTAAGCACCGGGGAGCTGTTTTTT. Protein sequence: CASSMRGVSTGELFF.

In its sample, this clone was seen a few times. This rearrangement joins TRBV30 to TRBJ1-2; a weak D match, TRBD1 (6 bases). Trimming shortened V by 4 bases and J by 10 bases, and 10 bases separated the two germline ends. Germline CDR1 and CDR2: GTSNPN and SVGIG (reference sequence). The CDR3 has 10 residues. The CDR3 protein is CAWKRGTYTF. CDR3 DNA sequence: TGTGCCTGGAAGAGGGGGACCTACACCTTC.

The chain uses TRBV14 and TRBJ2-2; D might be TRBD2 (6 bases). CDR1 SGHDN and CDR2 FVKESK come from the germline V gene. Trimming removed 6 bases at V and 6 bases at J, with 11 bases between. The CDR3 spans 13 residues. The CDR3 reads CASSRDLAGELFF. CDR3 sequence (DNA): TGTGCCAGCAGTCGGGACTTGGCCGGGGAGCTGTTTTTT.

The chain employs TRBV2 and TRBJ1-3; TRBD1 agrees at 8 bases. After removal of 7 bases from V and 6 bases from J, the junction contained 8 bases not matched to a gene. The CDR3 has 14 residues. The V gene's germline CDR1 is SNHLY and CDR2 FYNNEI. The CDR3 region is CASNLRGQENTIYF. DNA for the CDR3: TGTGCCAGCAATCTCAGGGGGCAGGAAAACACCATATATTTT.

This chain uses TRBV12-3 or TRBV12-4 with TRBJ2-1; D remains ambiguous. CDR3 length equals 13 residues. V dropped 0 bases and J dropped 11 bases, with 11 bases sitting between them. CDR3 region: CASSLALDGQQFF. The CDR3 DNA sequence: TGTGCCAGCAGTTTAGCGCTAGATGGTCAGCAGTTCTTC.

The sample holds one count of this clone. V gene TRBV10-3 combines with J gene TRBJ1-5; possibly TRBD1 for D (5 bases). The CDR3 spans 13 residues. V was shortened by 0 bases and J by 9 bases, with 9 bases between the two germline ends. CDR1 ENHRY and CDR2 SYGVKD come from the germline V gene. The CDR3 nucleotides are TGTGCCATCAGTGAGTCCAATGGGGGGCCCCAGCATTTT. Translating gives CAISESNGGPQHF.

This clone came up once. Other DNA sequences in this specimen translate into the identical CDR3. The J gene is TRBJ2-7, the V gene TRBV11-2; possibly TRBD1 for D (6 bases). Looked up from germline, CDR1 is SGHAT and CDR2 is FQNNGV. V gave up 5 bases and J gave up 3 bases, with 11 bases separating them. The CDR3 spans 13 residues. Here the CDR3 DNA reads TGTGCCAGCAGCCCCGGGACATTCTACGAGCAGTACTTC. Its translation is CASSPGTFYEQYF. Supplemented by reference TRBV11-2 and TRBJ2-7, the full variable domain reads EAGVAQSPRYKIIEKRQSVAFWCNPISGHATLYWYQQILGQGPKLLIQFQNNGVVDDSQLPKDRFSAERLKGVDSTLKIQPAKLEDSAVYLCASSPGTFYEQYFGPGTRLTVT.

The V gene is TRBV5-1, the J gene TRBJ1-3; 9 bases fit TRBD1. The length of the CDR3 is 16 residues. Germline values: CDR1 SGHRS, CDR2 YFSETQ. V lost 5 bases and J lost 4; bases outside the gene matches: 10. CDR3 nucleotide sequence: TGCGCCAGCAGTTCTTCCGGGACAGGGCCGGGAAACACCATATATTTT. The encoded protein is CASSSSGTGPGNTIYF. The complete variable domain, with remaining parts taken from reference TRBV5-1 and TRBJ1-3, reads KAGVTQTPRYLIKTRGQQVTLSCSPISGHRSVSWYQQTPGQGLQFLFEYFSETQRNKGNFPGRFSGRQFSNSRSEMNVSTLELGDSALYLCASSSSGTGPGNTIYFGEGSWLTVV.

The V and J genes are TRBV4-2 and TRBJ1-5; no definite D call. Germline-derived CDR1 and CDR2 are LGHNA and YNFKEQ. CDR3 length: 13 residues. Trimming stripped 4 bases from V and 6 bases from J, with 10 bases between. The CDR3 sequence is CASSLSSGQPQHF. The CDR3 DNA sequence: TGTGCCAGCAGCCTCAGCAGTGGTCAGCCCCAGCATTTT.

This clone occurred once. The CDR3 protein is CASSLPGGAADTQYF. Written as DNA, the CDR3 is TGTGCCAGCAGCCTCCCCGGGGGAGCAGCAGATACGCAGTATTTT. This chain links TRBV4-2 with TRBJ2-3; perhaps TRBD2 as D (6 bases). The germline V and J ends were trimmed by 4 bases and 4 bases, with 15 bases remaining between them. CDR3 length: 15 residues. Germline CDR1 and CDR2: LGHNA and YNFKEQ.

This clone was counted ten times or more. This chain uses TRBV4-3 with TRBJ1-5; no clear D gene. The V end was cut by 4 bases, the J end by 6 bases, with 10 bases between. Germline V lookup: CDR1 LGHNA, CDR2 YSLEER. The CDR3 consists of 13 residues. The DNA of the CDR3 is TGCGCCAGCAGCCCGACGACGAGTCAGCCCCAGCATTTT. The encoded protein is CASSPTTSQPQHF.

The chain carries TRBV7-8 and TRBJ2-7; D call uncertain. The CDR3 loop spans 14 amino acids. CDR1 SGHVS and CDR2 FQNEAQ come from the germline V gene. The germline V and J ends were trimmed by 6 bases and 3 bases, with 15 bases remaining between them. CDR3 residues: CASSPSGFSYEQYF. In DNA, the CDR3 is TGTGCCAGCAGTCCGTCCGGATTCAGCTACGAGCAGTACTTC.

The CDR3, as DNA: TGTGCCAGCAGTTCACTCTGGACAGGGCGAAACACTGAAGCTTTCTTT. Translated: CASSSLWTGRNTEAFF. The gene calls are TRBV27 and TRBJ1-1; 8 nucleotides line up with TRBD1. The CDR3 is 16 residues long. V lost 4 bases to trimming and J lost 2 bases; unmatched junction nucleotides: 9. The germline V gene has CDR1 MNHEY and CDR2 SMNVEV (reference sequence).